The clone carrying this T cell receptor (beta chain) has a count of ten or more. Antigen unknown. One end of the junction is discordant with germline, which a read error may explain. CDR3 length equals 16 residues. Germline V CDR1 and CDR2: SGHAT, FQNNGV. TCRdb fed the RT-PCR reads into MiXCR, producing one record per CDR3 protein. The sample contains 400,000 to 650,000 distinct CDR3 sequences, about 7.2% of which appear only once. This entry is derived from a study of response to subunit inactivated influenza vaccine. Study results and caveats: The authors suggested that few new T cells are recruited per seasonal influenza vaccination.

This sequence joins TRBV11-2 and TRBJ2-1; 10 positions agree with TRBD2. This TCR came from a man in his fifties or sixties who received an inactivated influenza vaccine. This specimen was PBMCs from blood, taken 23 to 25 months after vaccination. The CDR3 DNA reads TGTGCCAGCAGTTTAGCGGGAGGCGTCTCCTACAATGAGCAGTTCTTC. This gives the protein CASSLAGGVSYNEQFF.